This TCR beta chain was identified in a study of patients and donors after allogeneic stem cell transplantation. Only a few counts were recorded for this clonotype. TCRdb ran MiXCR on the RT-PCR reads and lists one entry per CDR3 protein. The profile shows 920,000 or so distinct CDR3 sequences, about a sixth of them singletons. Germline V gives CDR1 SEHNR, CDR2 FQNEAQ (reference sequence). The CDR3 length is 14 residues. V lost 5 bases and J lost 4, with 13 bases in between. The sample was blood, either unsorted or a sorted T cell fraction (not recorded which). The TCR originated in a human donor who was either an allogeneic HSCT recipient or a stem cell or donor lymphocyte infusion donor (not recorded which). It is not recorded whose cells these are; they may come from a transplant donor. The J gene is TRBJ2-3, the V gene TRBV7-9, with TRBD2 as a possible D gene (5 bases). CDR3 in amino acids: CASSRGSVADTQYF. The CDR3 coding sequence is TGTGCCAGCAGCCGAGGGTCAGTAGCAGATACGCAGTATTTT.